This is a list of T cell receptor beta chains from one sample in a study of blood T cell repertoires in COVID-19. The table came from immunoSEQ multiplex PCR; TCRdb's copy has only in-frame clones and leaves some out. The sample holds over 60,000 clones, 85% to 90% seen once. The sequenced sample consisted of peripheral blood. These receptors all stem from a woman aged 80 or over with active or convalescent COVID-19. Both conserved end residues are part of each CDR3. A D gene is named only where the DNA matches it firmly. Expanded clones get a size class; other rows say once, few or many, or leave the size out.

v_call,d_call,clone_size,j_call,cdr3_nt,cdr3_aa
TRBV19,-,-,TRBJ1-2,TGTGCCAGTAGTATTGGGCAGACCCCCTATGGCTACACCTTC,CASSIGQTPYGYTF
TRBV30,-,-,TRBJ1-2,TGTGCCTGGAGTGTAATGAACAGGAACCATGGCTACACCTTC,CAWSVMNRNHGYTF
TRBV28,-,-,TRBJ2-1,TGTGCCAGCAGTTTGGGACTCCACTATGAGCAGTTCTTC,CASSLGLHYEQFF
TRBV4-1,TRBD2,-,TRBJ2-1,TGCGCCAGCAGCGCCTCCCTAGCGGGCAATGAGCAGTTCTTC,CASSASLAGNEQFF
TRBV15,TRBD1,-,TRBJ1-5,TGTGCCACCAGCAGAGGGGGACAGGCCGCGCCCCAGCATTTT,CATSRGGQAAPQHF
TRBV28,-,few,TRBJ2-7,TGTGCCAGCAGTTTGCCCGGTTACGAGCAGTACTTC,CASSLPGYEQYF
TRBV6-6,TRBD1,once,TRBJ1-1,TGTGCCAGCAGTGCTCACAGGGGGAGTGGCACTGAAGCTTTCTTT,CASSAHRGSGTEAFF
TRBV12-3/TRBV12-4,-,once,TRBJ1-5,TGTGCCAGCAGCCTACTTGGGCCCCAGCATTTT,CASSLLGPQHF
TRBV15,-,-,TRBJ1-5,TGTGCCACCAGCAGAGATATGGGTCGGGTTAATCAGCCCCAGCATTTT,CATSRDMGRVNQPQHF
TRBV24-1,-,few,TRBJ2-1,TGTGCCACGGCCCACGAAACTGAGCAGTTCTTC,CATAHETEQFF
TRBV27,TRBD1,-,TRBJ2-1,TGTGCCAGCAGTCTACAGGGGGCTGGGGAGCAGTTCTTC,CASSLQGAGEQFF
TRBV5-4,TRBD2,-,TRBJ2-3,TGTGCCAGCAGCACGCAGACTAGCGGGGGCACAGATACGCAGTATTTT,CASSTQTSGGTDTQYF
TRBV19,-,once,TRBJ1-2,TGTGCCAGTAGTATAGGTACTGCGGCAGGGATGAATGGCTACACCTTC,CASSIGTAAGMNGYTF
TRBV6-1,TRBD1,-,TRBJ1-1,TGTGCCAGCAGCTTTAGACAGGGGGCGTACGCTTTCTTT,CASSFRQGAYAFF
TRBV3-1/TRBV3-2,-,-,TRBJ1-2,TGTGCCAGCAGCATAAACAGCTATGGCTACACCTTC,CASSINSYGYTF
TRBV2,TRBD1,-,TRBJ1-5,TGTGCCAGCAGGGAACAGGGGGCGCAGAGCAATCAGCCCCAGCATTTT,CASREQGAQSNQPQHF
TRBV5-6,TRBD1,-,TRBJ1-6,TGTGCCAGCAGCTTATATTCAGGGGGCTTTGGTTCACCCCTCCACTTT,CASSLYSGGFGSPLHF
TRBV10-3,-,-,TRBJ1-6,TGTGCCACACGGCAGGATTCACCCCTCCACTTT,CATRQDSPLHF
TRBV5-1,TRBD1,-,TRBJ2-7,TGCGCCAGCAGCCCCGGGACAGGGGGCTACGAGCAGTACTTC,CASSPGTGGYEQYF
TRBV29-1,-,-,TRBJ1-4,TGCAGCGTTGGTTCGGGTGTGACTAATGAAAAACTGTTTTTT,CSVGSGVTNEKLFF
TRBV27,-,-,TRBJ1-5,TGTGCCAGGGGGGAGGGAAGGACAGTTCTGAGGGAAAAGCCCCAGCATTTT,CARGEGRTVLREKPQHF
TRBV7-9,-,-,TRBJ1-2,TGTGCCAGCAGCCGACAAAAGGACAGCTATGGCTACACCTTC,CASSRQKDSYGYTF
TRBV19,TRBD1,-,TRBJ1-2,TGTGCCAGTAGTATGGGACAGGGACCCTATGGCTACACCTTC,CASSMGQGPYGYTF
TRBV25-1,-,-,TRBJ2-7,TGTGCCAGCACCCCGGGTGGATCCTACGAGCAGTACTTC,CASTPGGSYEQYF
TRBV4-3,-,-,TRBJ1-2,TGCGCCAGCAGCCAAGAGTCTACGATCAGGGGCTATGGCTACACCTTC,CASSQESTIRGYGYTF
TRBV5-4,-,once,TRBJ1-2,TGTGCCAGCAGCCTCAACTATGGCTACACCTTC,CASSLNYGYTF
TRBV3-1/TRBV3-2,-,once,TRBJ1-3,TGTGCCAGCAGCCCTCCCACTAGCTCTGGAAACACCATATATTTT,CASSPPTSSGNTIYF